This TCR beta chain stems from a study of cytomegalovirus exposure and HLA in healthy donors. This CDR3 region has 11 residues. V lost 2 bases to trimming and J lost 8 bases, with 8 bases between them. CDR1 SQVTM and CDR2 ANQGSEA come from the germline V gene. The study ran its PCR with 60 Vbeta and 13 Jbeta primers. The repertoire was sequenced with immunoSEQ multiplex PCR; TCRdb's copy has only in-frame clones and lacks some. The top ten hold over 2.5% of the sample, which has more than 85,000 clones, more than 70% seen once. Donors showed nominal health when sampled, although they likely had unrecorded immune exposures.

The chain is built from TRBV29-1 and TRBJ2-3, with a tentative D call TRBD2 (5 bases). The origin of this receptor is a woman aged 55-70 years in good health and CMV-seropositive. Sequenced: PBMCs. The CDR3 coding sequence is TGCAGCGTTGAACTAGCCGGTACGCAGTATTTT. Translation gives CSVELAGTQYF.